This is a list of T cell receptor beta chains from one sample in a study of cytomegalovirus exposure and HLA in healthy donors. Some clones are missing from TCRdb's copy, which holds only in-frame ones; the method was immunoSEQ multiplex PCR. Among 85,000 to 95,000 clones listed, less than 85% were seen once. Specimen: PBMCs. These receptors were obtained from a young man in good health and CMV-seropositive. The CDR3 runs from the conserved cysteine through the conserved F or W. D genes are given only for firm matches. Size values are once, few and many counts, or a class for expanded clones, and some rows have none.

d_gene: TRBD1
v_gene: TRBV30
j_gene: TRBJ1-2
abundance: .
CDR3aa: CAWSAGQGVLFGYTF
CDR3nt: TGTGCCTGGAGTGCCGGACAGGGGGTTTTATTTGGCTACACCTTC

d_gene: TRBD1
v_gene: TRBV18
j_gene: TRBJ1-4
abundance: .
CDR3aa: CASSVGQATNEKLFF
CDR3nt: TGTGCCAGCTCGGTGGGACAGGCAACTAATGAAAAACTGTTTTTT

d_gene: .
v_gene: TRBV6-5
j_gene: TRBJ1-1
abundance: .
CDR3aa: CASRAAVNTEAFF
CDR3nt: TGTGCCAGCAGGGCCGCGGTGAACACTGAAGCTTTCTTT

d_gene: TRBD1
v_gene: TRBV28
j_gene: TRBJ2-7
abundance: .
CDR3aa: CASSSPKISGQGGNYEQYF
CDR3nt: TGTGCCAGCAGTTCTCCAAAAATATCTGGACAGGGCGGAAACTACGAGCAGTACTTC

d_gene: .
v_gene: TRBV4-1
j_gene: TRBJ2-7
abundance: few
CDR3aa: CASSHRSSGEQYF
CDR3nt: TGCGCCAGCAGCCACCGCTCATCGGGCGAGCAGTACTTC

d_gene: .
v_gene: TRBV5-1
j_gene: TRBJ2-3
abundance: .
CDR3aa: CASRRTGEDTQYF
CDR3nt: TGCGCCAGCAGGAGAACGGGAGAAGATACGCAGTATTTT

d_gene: TRBD1
v_gene: TRBV9
j_gene: TRBJ1-1
abundance: .
CDR3aa: CASSVGDSPFRNTEAFF
CDR3nt: TGTGCCAGCAGCGTAGGGGACAGCCCCTTTAGGAACACTGAAGCTTTCTTT

d_gene: TRBD2
v_gene: TRBV14
j_gene: TRBJ2-7
abundance: few
CDR3aa: CASSPPLAGVDEQYF
CDR3nt: TGTGCCAGCAGCCCCCCACTAGCGGGAGTTGACGAGCAGTACTTC

d_gene: TRBD1
v_gene: TRBV6-6
j_gene: TRBJ2-7
abundance: .
CDR3aa: CASSKTGASYEQYF
CDR3nt: TGTGCCAGCAGTAAGACAGGGGCGTCCTACGAGCAGTACTTC

d_gene: .
v_gene: TRBV15
j_gene: TRBJ2-4
abundance: .
CDR3aa: CATSRAGDPWPYF
CDR3nt: TGTGCCACCAGCAGAGCGGGGGACCCTTGGCCGTACTTC

d_gene: .
v_gene: TRBV19
j_gene: TRBJ1-4
abundance: .
CDR3aa: CASSTTTHATNEKLFF
CDR3nt: TGTGCCAGTAGTACTACTACACATGCAACTAATGAAAAACTGTTTTTT

d_gene: TRBD1
v_gene: TRBV19
j_gene: TRBJ1-1
abundance: .
CDR3aa: CASSIDRAYTEAFF
CDR3nt: TGTGCCAGTAGTATCGACAGGGCATATACTGAAGCTTTCTTT

d_gene: TRBD1
v_gene: TRBV9
j_gene: TRBJ2-2
abundance: .
CDR3aa: CASSPPPAGTGGNTGELFF
CDR3nt: TGTGCCAGCAGCCCCCCGCCGGCCGGGACAGGCGGAAACACCGGGGAGCTGTTTTTT

d_gene: TRBD1
v_gene: TRBV5-1
j_gene: TRBJ1-4
abundance: .
CDR3aa: CASSLAPGTGREKLFF
CDR3nt: TGCGCCAGCAGCTTGGCCCCCGGGACAGGGCGTGAAAAACTGTTTTTT

d_gene: .
v_gene: TRBV5-1
j_gene: TRBJ1-2
abundance: .
CDR3aa: CASRPTPNYGYTF
CDR3nt: TGCGCCAGCAGGCCGACACCAAACTATGGCTACACCTTC

d_gene: .
v_gene: TRBV19
j_gene: TRBJ1-4
abundance: .
CDR3aa: CASSSVEKLFF
CDR3nt: TGTGCCAGTTCTTCAGTGGAAAAACTGTTTTTT

d_gene: .
v_gene: TRBV2
j_gene: TRBJ1-2
abundance: .
CDR3aa: CASSELAGYTF
CDR3nt: TGTGCCAGCAGTGAATTAGCCGGCTACACCTTC

d_gene: TRBD2
v_gene: TRBV7-9
j_gene: TRBJ2-3
abundance: .
CDR3aa: CASSPAGAADTQYF
CDR3nt: TGTGCCAGCAGCCCAGCGGGGGCGGCAGATACGCAGTATTTT

d_gene: .
v_gene: TRBV25-1
j_gene: TRBJ2-6
abundance: few
CDR3aa: CASSSGGVWVSGANVLTF
CDR3nt: TGTGCCAGCAGCTCAGGAGGTGTTTGGGTCTCTGGGGCCAACGTCCTGACTTTC

d_gene: TRBD1
v_gene: TRBV30
j_gene: TRBJ1-5
abundance: few
CDR3aa: CAWSGQGTQPQHF
CDR3nt: TGTGCCTGGAGTGGACAGGGAACTCAGCCCCAGCATTTT

d_gene: TRBD1
v_gene: TRBV27
j_gene: TRBJ1-2
abundance: .
CDR3aa: CASSPTGNYGYTF
CDR3nt: TGTGCCAGCAGTCCGACAGGGAACTATGGCTACACCTTC

d_gene: .
v_gene: TRBV6-5
j_gene: TRBJ1-5
abundance: .
CDR3aa: CASSPQSNQPQHF
CDR3nt: TGTGCCAGCAGTCCCCAGAGCAATCAGCCCCAGCATTTT

d_gene: .
v_gene: TRBV6-1
j_gene: TRBJ2-7
abundance: .
CDR3aa: CASSEVGIQVQYF
CDR3nt: TGTGCCAGCAGTGAAGTCGGGATTCAGGTGCAGTACTTC

d_gene: TRBD2
v_gene: TRBV7-2
j_gene: TRBJ2-3
abundance: .
CDR3aa: CASSLALAGGMDTQYF
CDR3nt: TGTGCCAGCAGCTTAGCGTTAGCGGGAGGAATGGATACGCAGTATTTT

d_gene: .
v_gene: TRBV6-1
j_gene: TRBJ1-1
abundance: .
CDR3aa: CASSEAPAGSNTEAFF
CDR3nt: TGTGCCAGCAGTGAGGCTCCGGCCGGGTCGAACACTGAAGCTTTCTTT

d_gene: TRBD1
v_gene: TRBV2
j_gene: TRBJ2-3
abundance: .
CDR3aa: CASKRTGGRQPSTDTQYF
CDR3nt: TGTGCCAGCAAACGGACAGGGGGTCGCCAACCTAGCACAGATACGCAGTATTTT

d_gene: TRBD1
v_gene: TRBV10-3
j_gene: TRBJ1-4
abundance: .
CDR3aa: CAISEAGGLEKLFF
CDR3nt: TGTGCCATCAGTGAGGCAGGGGGCCTTGAAAAACTGTTTTTT

d_gene: .
v_gene: TRBV14
j_gene: TRBJ2-2
abundance: .
CDR3aa: CASSPIGLNTGELFF
CDR3nt: TGTGCCAGCAGTCCTATCGGACTTAACACCGGGGAGCTGTTTTTT

d_gene: TRBD1
v_gene: TRBV6-5
j_gene: TRBJ2-2
abundance: .
CDR3aa: CASSRQGWDTGELFF
CDR3nt: TGTGCCAGCAGCAGACAGGGGTGGGACACCGGGGAGCTGTTTTTT

d_gene: TRBD1
v_gene: TRBV7-9
j_gene: TRBJ1-6
abundance: .
CDR3aa: CASSLGQPNSPLHF
CDR3nt: TGTGCCAGCAGCCTGGGACAGCCCAATTCACCCCTCCACTTT

d_gene: TRBD1
v_gene: TRBV4-1
j_gene: TRBJ1-2
abundance: .
CDR3aa: CASSEPGQLYGYTF
CDR3nt: TGCGCCAGCAGTGAACCGGGACAGCTATATGGCTACACCTTC

d_gene: TRBD1
v_gene: TRBV27
j_gene: TRBJ1-4
abundance: .
CDR3aa: CASSRRQGDEKLFF
CDR3nt: TGTGCCAGCAGTCGACGACAGGGGGACGAAAAACTGTTTTTT

d_gene: TRBD2
v_gene: TRBV7-2
j_gene: TRBJ2-2
abundance: .
CDR3aa: CASRPGGNTGELFF
CDR3nt: TGTGCCAGCAGGCCGGGGGGTAACACCGGGGAGCTGTTTTTT

d_gene: TRBD1
v_gene: TRBV10-3
j_gene: TRBJ1-6
abundance: .
CDR3aa: CAISLQGPENSPLHF
CDR3nt: TGTGCCATCAGTTTACAGGGGCCTGAGAATTCACCCCTCCACTTT

d_gene: TRBD2
v_gene: TRBV5-1
j_gene: TRBJ2-3
abundance: .
CDR3aa: CASTRLAGGTDTQYF
CDR3nt: TGCGCCAGCACCAGACTAGCGGGGGGCACAGATACGCAGTATTTT

d_gene: .
v_gene: TRBV27
j_gene: TRBJ2-1
abundance: .
CDR3aa: CASSLRGGGHNEQFF
CDR3nt: TGTGCCAGCAGTTTAAGGGGAGGAGGACACAATGAGCAGTTCTTC

d_gene: .
v_gene: TRBV2
j_gene: TRBJ1-2
abundance: .
CDR3aa: CASSDIGYGYTF
CDR3nt: TGTGCCAGCAGTGATATCGGGTATGGCTACACCTTC

d_gene: TRBD1
v_gene: TRBV7-9
j_gene: TRBJ1-4
abundance: .
CDR3aa: CASSRQGVNEKLFF
CDR3nt: TGTGCCAGCAGCCGACAGGGGGTGAATGAAAAACTGTTTTTT

d_gene: .
v_gene: TRBV5-5
j_gene: TRBJ1-1
abundance: .
CDR3aa: CASSLGHTNTEAFF
CDR3nt: TGTGCCAGCAGCTTGGGACATACGAACACTGAAGCTTTCTTT

d_gene: .
v_gene: TRBV20-1
j_gene: TRBJ2-3
abundance: .
CDR3aa: CSAASGDTQYF
CDR3nt: TGCAGTGCAGCCTCGGGAGATACGCAGTATTTT

d_gene: .
v_gene: TRBV7-9
j_gene: TRBJ2-1
abundance: .
CDR3aa: CASSLRDAAGEQFF
CDR3nt: TGTGCCAGCAGCTTAAGAGATGCAGCGGGTGAGCAGTTCTTC